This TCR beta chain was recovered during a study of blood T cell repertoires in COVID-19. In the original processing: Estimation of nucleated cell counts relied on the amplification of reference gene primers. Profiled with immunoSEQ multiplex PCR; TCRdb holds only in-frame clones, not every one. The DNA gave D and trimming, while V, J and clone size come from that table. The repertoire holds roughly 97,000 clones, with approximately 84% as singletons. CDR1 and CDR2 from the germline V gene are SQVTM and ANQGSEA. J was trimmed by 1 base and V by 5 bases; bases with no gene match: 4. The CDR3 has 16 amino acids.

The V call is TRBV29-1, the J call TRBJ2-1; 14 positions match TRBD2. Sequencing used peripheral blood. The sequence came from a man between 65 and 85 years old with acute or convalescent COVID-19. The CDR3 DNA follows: TGCAGCGTTTCGGGACTAGCGGGAGAATCCTACAATGAGCAGTTCTTC. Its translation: CSVSGLAGESYNEQFF.